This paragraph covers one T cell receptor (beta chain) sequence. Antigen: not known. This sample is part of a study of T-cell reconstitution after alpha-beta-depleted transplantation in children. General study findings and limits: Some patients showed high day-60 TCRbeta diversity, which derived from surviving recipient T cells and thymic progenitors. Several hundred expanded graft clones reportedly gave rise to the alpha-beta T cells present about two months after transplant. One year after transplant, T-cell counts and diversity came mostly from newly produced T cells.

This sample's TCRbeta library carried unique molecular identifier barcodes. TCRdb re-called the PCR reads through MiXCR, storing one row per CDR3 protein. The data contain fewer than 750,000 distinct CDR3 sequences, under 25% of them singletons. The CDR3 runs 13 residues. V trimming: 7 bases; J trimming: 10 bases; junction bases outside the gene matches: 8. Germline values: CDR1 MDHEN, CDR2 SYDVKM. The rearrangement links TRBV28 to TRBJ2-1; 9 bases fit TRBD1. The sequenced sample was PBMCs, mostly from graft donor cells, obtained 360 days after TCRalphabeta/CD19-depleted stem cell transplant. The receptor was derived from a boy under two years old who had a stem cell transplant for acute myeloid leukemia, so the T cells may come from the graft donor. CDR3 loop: CASTQGALREQFF. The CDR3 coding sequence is TGTGCCAGCACACAGGGGGCGCTGAGGGAGCAGTTCTTC.